This T cell receptor beta chain was captured in a study of blood T cell repertoires in COVID-19. Germline V gene lookup returns CDR1 MGHRA and CDR2 YSYEKL. V trimming: 2 bases; J trimming: 3 bases; junction bases outside the gene matches: 4. There are 16 residues in the CDR3. How the authors handled the data: Amplified reference gene primers provided the basis for estimating nucleated cell counts. TCRdb's copy holds only in-frame clones and misses some; the assay was immunoSEQ multiplex PCR. V and J calls and clone size are given by that table; D and trimming were obtained from the DNA. The sample includes 60,000 to 95,000 clones, under 95% of them seen just once.

The sample consisted of peripheral blood. The chain joins TRBV4-1 to TRBJ2-1; 10 positions match TRBD2. The sequence derives from a human donor in a cohort sampled during active COVID-19. CDR3 amino acids: CASSQLAGALYNEQFF. CDR3 nucleotide sequence: TGCGCCAGCAGCCAACTAGCGGGGGCCCTCTACAATGAGCAGTTCTTC.